Following are 29 T cell receptor beta chains from one sample sequenced in a study of Graves' ophthalmopathy and Graves' hyperthyroidism. The sequenced template was RNA, covering the TCR beta CDR3 region. RT-PCR in the first round used HTBI primers; a second-round multiplex PCR followed. Via MiXCR, TCRdb re-called the multiplex PCR reads, giving one row per CDR3 protein. The top ten clones hold 7.1% of a sample with fewer than 650,000 distinct CDR3 sequences, roughly 20% of them seen once. Sequencing was done on a sample of peripheral blood. The source of these receptors is a woman younger than 35 with stable Graves' hyperthyroidism. Some clones in this sample may be carry-over from other donors' samples.

This clonotype appeared many times. The J gene is TRBJ1-3, the V gene TRBV28; 7 nucleotides line up with TRBD1. The V segment lost 10 bases and the J segment 0 bases; nucleotides outside the gene matches: 6. The germline CDR1 and CDR2 sequences are MDHEN and SYDVKM. CDR3 length: 14 residues. The CDR3 DNA reads TGTGCCAACAGCAGGGGGATCTCTGGAAACACCATATATTTT. Its translation is CANSRGISGNTIYF.

In this sample, this clonotype turned up many times. This could be a read error, since a much larger clone is one nucleotide away. The V and J genes are TRBV12-3 or TRBV12-4 and TRBJ1-5, with 7 positions matching TRBD1. V shed 4 bases and J 1 base; nucleotides not matched to a gene: 4. The CDR3 is 15 amino acids. The DNA for the CDR3 is TGTGCCAGCAGTTACAGGGGTCTAAGCAATCAGCCCCAGCATTTT. This translates into CASSYRGLSNQPQHF.

This clonotype has a count of ten or more. The gene calls are TRBV20-1 and TRBJ2-7, with D maybe TRBD2 (7 bases). The V gene's germline CDR1 is DFQATT and CDR2 SNEGSKA (reference sequence). V gave up 0 bases and J gave up 2 bases, with 20 bases separating them. This CDR3 region has 17 residues. CDR3 loop: CSAREFRGGGYTYEQYF. The DNA of the CDR3 is TGCAGTGCTAGAGAATTTAGGGGCGGGGGCTACACCTACGAGCAGTACTTC.

This clonotype was counted many times. The chain joins TRBV30 to TRBJ1-5, with a possible D match to TRBD1 (5 bases). V was clipped by 1 base and J by 5 bases, with 9 bases between them. The CDR3 covers 13 residues. Germline V gives CDR1 GTSNPN, CDR2 SVGIG (reference sequence). The CDR3: CAWSGPGHQPQHF. CDR3 sequence (DNA): TGTGCCTGGAGTGGGCCAGGGCATCAGCCCCAGCATTTT.

This clonotype was counted at least ten times. V usage is TRBV13 and J usage is TRBJ2-7, with D tentatively TRBD1 (5 bases). Looked up from germline, CDR1 is PRHDT and CDR2 is FYEKMQ (reference sequence). Trimming cost V 5 bases and J 7 bases, with 21 bases left between them. The CDR3 contains 15 residues. The CDR3 sequence is CASSQTRGRAWEQYF. The CDR3 DNA reads as TGTGCCAGCAGCCAAACCCGAGGCAGGGCCTGGGAGCAGTACTTC.

This clonotype has ten or more counts. This rearrangement joins TRBV6-1 to TRBJ1-1, with a weak D call TRBD1 (6 bases). CDR1 and CDR2 from the germline V gene are MNHNS and SASEGT. The germline V and J ends were trimmed by 8 bases and 5 bases, with 18 bases remaining between them. This CDR3 has 14 amino acids. CDR3 residues: CASSSGAGWTEAFF. Here the CDR3 DNA reads TGTGCCAGCTCCTCGGGGGCTGGGTGGACTGAAGCTTTCTTT.

The chain links TRBV6-1 to TRBJ1-1; D perhaps matches TRBD1 (6 bases). The CDR3 extends over 15 amino acids. From germline, CDR1 is MNHNS and CDR2 SASEGT. V was trimmed by 5 bases and J by 1 base, leaving 14 bases between them. CDR3 amino acids: CASSRTGPPNTEAFF. The CDR3 bases are TGTGCCAGCAGTCGAACAGGGCCCCCGAACACTGAAGCTTTCTTT.

This clonotype was observed once. At one end the junction does not follow the germline gene, possibly because of a read error. The CDR3 coding sequence is TGTGCCAGCAGTTACTCCATCGTAGGATTCCTAGCCAAAAACATTCGGTACTTC. It encodes CASSYSIVGFLAKNIRYF. The rearrangement uses TRBV6-5 and TRBJ2-4, with D possibly TRBD2 on 5 matching bases. In germline, CDR1 is MNHEY, CDR2 SVGAGI. The CDR3 spans 18 residues.

This clonotype has ten or more counts. The CDR3 bases are TGCGCCAGCAGCTATCACAGGGGGACCGGGGAGCTGTTTTTT. Translation: CASSYHRGTGELFF. The J gene is TRBJ2-2, the V gene TRBV5-1; 8 bases line up with TRBD1. The CDR3 is made up of 14 amino acids. Per germline, CDR1 SGHRS and CDR2 YFSETQ. Trimming cost V 3 bases and J 5 bases; bases outside gene matches: 3.

The sample holds many counts of this clonotype. This chain links TRBV30 with TRBJ1-2; 7 bases agree with TRBD1. CDR1 and CDR2 from the germline V gene are GTSNPN and SVGIG (reference sequence). With V trimmed by 1 base and J by 8 bases, 7 bases remained unmatched. The length of the CDR3 is 13 residues. CDR3 residues: CAWSATGMEGYTF. CDR3 bases: TGTGCCTGGAGTGCGACAGGGATGGAAGGCTACACCTTC. The variable domain in full, completed from reference TRBV30 and TRBJ1-2, reads SQTIHQWPATLVQPVGSPLSLECTVEGTSNPNLYWYRQAAGRGLQLLFYSVGIGQISSEVPQNLSASRPQDRQFILSSKKLLLSDSGFYLCAWSATGMEGYTFGSGTRLTVV.

The J gene is TRBJ2-7, the V gene TRBV4-1, with 10 positions matching TRBD1. CDR3 size: 17 residues. Germline trimming cut 4 bases from V and 6 bases from J; bases unmatched to any gene: 15. Germline CDR1 is MGHRA and CDR2 is YSYEKL. CDR3 nucleotide sequence: TGCGCCAGCAGCCCCCACCGCCCCGGGACAGGGGCTCTCGAGCAGTACTTC. It yields the protein CASSPHRPGTGALEQYF.

The rearrangement joins TRBV12-3 or TRBV12-4 to TRBJ2-6; D is possibly TRBD1 (6 bases). This CDR3 has 15 residues. V was pared by 6 bases and J by 1 base, with 10 bases between. The CDR3 bases are TGTGCCAGCAGCATCACAGGGTCTGGGGCCAACGTCCTGACTTTC. This gives the protein CASSITGSGANVLTF.

This sequence joins TRBV6-1 and TRBJ2-7, with TRBD1 identical over 7 bases. The germline V gene encodes CDR1 MNHNS and CDR2 SASEGT. CDR3 size: 14 residues. The V gene end was trimmed by 6 bases and the J gene end by 5 bases; junction bases not matched to a gene: 10. The CDR3 loop is CASRWDSRIDEQYF. CDR3 nucleotides: TGTGCCAGCAGATGGGACAGTCGAATTGACGAGCAGTACTTC.

A few counts support this clonotype. This chain links TRBV7-8 with TRBJ2-7, with a weak D call TRBD1 (6 bases). V lost 5 bases to trimming and J lost 2 bases, with 16 bases between them. Germline V gives CDR1 SGHVS, CDR2 FQNEAQ. The CDR3 has 15 amino acids. The CDR3 loop reads CASSDYRQDPYEQYF. DNA of the CDR3: TGTGCCAGCAGCGATTATAGACAGGATCCCTACGAGCAGTACTTC. The whole variable domain, remainder taken from reference TRBV7-8 and TRBJ2-7, is GAGVSQSPRYKVAKRGQDVALRCDPISGHVSLFWYQQALGQGPEFLTYFQNEAQLDKSGLPSDRFFAERPEGSVSTLKIQRTQQEDSAVYLCASSDYRQDPYEQYFGPGTRLTVT.

The chain uses TRBV6-1 and TRBJ2-5; 12 bases line up with TRBD2. From germline, CDR1 is MNHNS and CDR2 SASEGT. With V trimmed by 8 bases and J by 4 bases, 8 bases remained unmatched. The CDR3 covers 15 residues. The CDR3 is CASRSSGGAGETQYF. CDR3 DNA sequence: TGTGCCAGCCGATCTAGCGGGGGGGCCGGAGAGACCCAGTACTTC.

The chain carries TRBV6-5 and TRBJ2-7; no definite D call. V was clipped by 2 bases and J by 2 bases, with 10 bases between them. Per the germline V gene, CDR1 is MNHEY and CDR2 is SVGAGI. The CDR3 has 14 amino acids. The CDR3 spells CASSYLGTTYEQYF. As DNA, the CDR3 is TGTGCCAGCAGTTACCTGGGCACAACCTACGAGCAGTACTTC.

There are a few counts of this clonotype. The chain employs TRBV7-2 and TRBJ1-1; maybe TRBD1 (6 bases). The CDR3 loop spans 14 amino acids. V was cut by 5 bases and J by 0 bases, with 10 bases left in between. Per germline, CDR1 SGHTA and CDR2 FQGNSA. CDR3 bases: TGTGCCAGCAGCCACAGGGACATGAACACTGAAGCTTTCTTT. Its translation is CASSHRDMNTEAFF. Complete variable domain (other parts from reference TRBV7-2 and TRBJ1-1): GAGVSQSPSNKVTEKGKDVELRCDPISGHTALYWYRQSLGQGLEFLIYFQGNSAPDKSGLPSDRFSAERTGGSVSTLTIQRTQQEDSAVYLCASSHRDMNTEAFFGQGTRLTVV.

As to this clonotype: Possible read error: a much larger clone is one base away. The CDR3 does not end in the conserved phenylalanine or tryptophan, so this is likely a read error. The chain links TRBV18 to TRBJ1-1; weak D call: TRBD1 (6 bases). CDR3 size: 16 residues. Germline V gene lookup returns CDR1 KGHSH and CDR2 LQKENI. Trimming took off 5 bases at V and 1 base at J, with 17 bases between the two ends. The CDR3 protein is CASSAHYREANTEAFV. Here the CDR3 DNA reads TGTGCCAGCTCAGCGCACTACAGGGAGGCGAACACTGAAGCTTTCGTT.

This chain connects TRBV27 to TRBJ1-2, with 7 bases aligning to TRBD1. The germline V gene has CDR1 MNHEY and CDR2 SMNVEV (reference sequence). The V gene end was trimmed by 2 bases and the J gene end by 4 bases; junction bases not matched to a gene: 7. The CDR3 contains 15 residues. The CDR3 protein is CASSLKQGGPYGYTF. The CDR3 DNA sequence: TGTGCCAGCAGTTTAAAGCAGGGGGGGCCCTATGGCTACACCTTC.

The chain has TRBV30 and TRBJ1-1; TRBD1 is a possible D gene (6 bases). The CDR3 is made up of 13 amino acids. Looked up from germline, CDR1 is GTSNPN and CDR2 is SVGIG (reference sequence). V lost 5 bases and J 1 base, leaving 11 bases between the germline ends. This CDR3 reads CAWGGDWNTEAFF. DNA for the CDR3: TGTGCCTGGGGGGGCGATTGGAACACTGAAGCTTTCTTT.

The chain couples TRBV7-8 to TRBJ2-5, with a tentative D call TRBD1 (6 bases). Germline CDR1 is SGHVS and CDR2 is FQNEAQ. V gave up 1 base and J gave up 5 bases, with 17 bases separating them. This CDR3 has 16 residues. CDR3 bases: TGTGCCAGCAGCTTAGGCCCGGGCCAGGGGTCGGAGACCCAGTACTTC. It yields the protein CASSLGPGQGSETQYF.

J is TRBJ2-6 and V is TRBV11-1; 7 bases match TRBD1. The CDR3 is 18 residues long. CDR1 is SGHAT and CDR2 is FQDESV in the germline V gene (reference sequence). V trimming: 10 bases; J trimming: 0 bases; junction bases outside the gene matches: 15. CDR3 coding DNA: TGTGCCATCCTTCCCCCGGGACAGATTTTCTCTGGGGCCAACGTCCTGACTTTC. This sequence encodes CAILPPGQIFSGANVLTF.

For this clonotype: This clone may be a read error of a much larger clone one base away. The chain links TRBV19 to TRBJ1-1; D not certain. V lost 0 bases and J lost 7, with 3 bases in between. CDR3 length equals 11 residues. The germline V gene encodes CDR1 LNHDA and CDR2 SQIVND (reference sequence). The CDR3 reads CASSIDCEAFF. The DNA of the CDR3 is TGTGCCAGTAGTATAGACTGTGAAGCTTTCTTT.

The sample holds a few counts of this clonotype. This chain uses TRBV4-2 with TRBJ1-1; 7 bases map to TRBD1. The junction had 9 bases not matched to a gene; V was cut back by 2 bases and J by 0 bases. CDR3 size: 17 residues. Germline-derived CDR1 and CDR2 are LGHNA and YNFKEQ. Here the CDR3 DNA reads TGTGCCAGCAGCCAATATGAGTGGGGACAGATGAACACTGAAGCTTTCTTT. Residues: CASSQYEWGQMNTEAFF.

This clonotype was recorded once. A clone one base away is much larger, so this may be a read error. This chain connects TRBV2 to TRBJ2-7; D possibly corresponds to TRBD2 (5 bases). The CDR3 is 13 residues long. Germline V gene sequence: CDR1 SNHLY, CDR2 FYNNEI. In nucleotides, the CDR3 is TGTGCCAGCAGTGAAGCCTCTCGGGGAGAGCTGTACTTC. Translating gives CASSEASRGELYF. The full variable domain, in which reference TRBV2 and TRBJ2-7 provide the parts outside the CDR3, is EPEVTQTPSHQVTQMGQEVILRCVPISNHLYFYWYRQILGQKVEFLVSFYNNEISEKSEIFDDQFSVERPDGSNFTLKIRSTKLEDSAMYFCASSEASRGELYFGPGTRLTVT.

This clonotype was detected only once. One end of the junction varies from germline; a read error may be responsible. The chain recombines TRBV12-3 or TRBV12-4 with TRBJ1-1, with no clear D. This CDR3 contains 12 residues. The CDR3 bases are TGTGCCAGCAGTTTAGTGTTATCAGACACCGATTTT. This codes for CASSLVLSDTDF.

With respect to this clonotype: A much larger clone lies a single base off, so this may be a read error. The CDR3 does not close with the conserved phenylalanine or tryptophan, likely indicating a read error. The CDR3 sequence: CASRGEPGLVSEAFV. The CDR3 bases are TGTGCCAGCAGAGGGGAGCCCGGGCTCGTATCTGAAGCTTTCGTT. The genes are TRBV6-1 and TRBJ1-1, with a tentative D call TRBD1 (5 bases). This CDR3 contains 15 residues. V was shortened by 6 bases and J by 6 bases, with 20 bases between the two germline ends. The germline CDR1 and CDR2 sequences are MNHNS and SASEGT.

Ten or more counts support this clonotype. The genes are TRBV2 and TRBJ1-2; TRBD1 matches 9 bases. The ends lost 0 bases at V and 7 bases at J; junction bases unmatched: 12. The germline gives CDR1 SNHLY, CDR2 FYNNEI. This CDR3 has 17 amino acids. CDR3 amino acids: CASSEALRNRGRSGYTF. CDR3 nucleotides: TGTGCCAGCAGTGAAGCCCTTCGGAACAGGGGGCGCAGTGGCTACACCTTC.

As DNA, the CDR3 is TGTGCCAGCAGCGACAGCGACAGGGGGCGCGGAGAGACCCAGTACTTC. It yields the protein CASSDSDRGRGETQYF. V and J are TRBV7-8 and TRBJ2-5; TRBD1 aligns across 10 bases. CDR1 is SGHVS and CDR2 is FQNEAQ in the germline V gene. The junction had 10 bases not matched to a gene; V was cut back by 5 bases and J by 4 bases. The CDR3 length is 16 residues.